This T cell receptor (beta chain) was identified in a study of blood T cell repertoires in COVID-19. Study at large: The study drew acute and convalescent COVID-19 samples from the United States, Italy and Spain. Sample material is recorded as cDNA or gDNA derived from T cells, B-cell-depleted T cells, or PBMCs.

The CDR3 has 15 amino acids. Germline loops: CDR1 LNHDA, CDR2 SQIVND (reference sequence). V trimming: 6 bases; J trimming: 2 bases; junction bases outside the gene matches: 6. Original processing notes: Scientists estimated how many nucleated cells there were by amplifying reference gene primers. The data were produced by immunoSEQ multiplex PCR, yet TCRdb's version contains in-frame clones alone and is incomplete. The V and J calls and clone size were taken over from that table, and D and trimming were inferred from the DNA. This sample has 110,000 or so clones, with approximately 80% found just once.

The chain combines TRBV19 with TRBJ1-2; 10 bases align to TRBD1. This clonotype originated in a woman aged 70 to 79 with acute or convalescent COVID-19. The sequenced sample consisted of peripheral blood. The CDR3 region has the DNA TGTGCCAGTAGCCCGACAGGGGGCGCCAACTATGGCTACACCTTC. Its protein is CASSPTGGANYGYTF.